The rows below give T cell receptor beta chains drawn from one sample of a study of blood T cell repertoires in COVID-19. The assay was immunoSEQ multiplex PCR, and TCRdb's table has in-frame clones only and misses some. The sample records 200,000 to 250,000 clones, less than 85% being singletons. Sequencing was performed on peripheral blood. The receptors derive from a woman at least 80 years old with acute or convalescent COVID-19. Both conserved end residues are part of each CDR3. D genes are given only for firm matches. Size tells how often a clone was seen (once, few, many) or the class of an expanded clone, and some rows leave it out.

TGTGCCAGCAGTGCGACAGGGGTCGAGCAGTACTTC,CASSATGVEQYF,TRBJ2-7,TRBV2,TRBD1,.
TGTGCCAGCAGTTACCCAAGCGGGGGGGTGTCTGGTACGCAGTATTTT,CASSYPSGGVSGTQYF,TRBJ2-3,TRBV28,TRBD2,.
TGCGCCAGCAGCTTGGAAGGGGGGGCATCCTACCAGTTCTTC,CASSLEGGASYQFF,TRBJ2-1,TRBV5-1,.,.
TGTGCCAGCAGCGCCAGACAGGACCCCCTTCTTGATTCACCCCTCCACTTT,CASSARQDPLLDSPLHF,TRBJ1-6,TRBV5-4,.,few
TGTGCCAGCAGTCCTACAGGGGGCCACGAGCAGTACTTC,CASSPTGGHEQYF,TRBJ2-7,TRBV14,TRBD1,few
TGTGCCAGCAGCGCAACCGGGACAGCCAGCACAGATACGCAGTATTTT,CASSATGTASTDTQYF,TRBJ2-3,TRBV9,TRBD1,.
TGCAGCGCCACGAGACAGGCTCTGGGGACTGAAGCTTTCTTT,CSATRQALGTEAFF,TRBJ1-1,TRBV29-1,.,.
TGTGCCAGCAGCCTGCAGAGGGACACTGAAGCTTTCTTT,CASSLQRDTEAFF,TRBJ1-1,TRBV7-9,.,few
TGTGCCAGCTCACCTTCACGGACAGGGATAGAGGAAAAACTGTTTTTT,CASSPSRTGIEEKLFF,TRBJ1-4,TRBV18,TRBD1,.
TGTGCCTGGAGTGGCGGGGGAACGGCTGAAGCTTTCTTT,CAWSGGGTAEAFF,TRBJ1-1,TRBV30,.,.
TGTGCCAGCAGCTTAGTCAGGGGCTACGAGCAGTACTTC,CASSLVRGYEQYF,TRBJ2-7,TRBV11-3,.,.
TGTGCTAGTGGTTTGGGATTAGAATACAGTGAGCAGTTCTTC,CASGLGLEYSEQFF,TRBJ2-1,TRBV12-5,.,.
TGTGCCAGCAGCTTTAGTGGTACGAACACTGAAGCTTTCTTT,CASSFSGTNTEAFF,TRBJ1-1,TRBV7-9,.,.
TGTGCCAGCGGAAATTATTCGGGACTAGCGGTGGATACGCAGTATTTT,CASGNYSGLAVDTQYF,TRBJ2-3,TRBV27,TRBD2,.
TGTGCCAGCAGTCACTATACTAGCGGGGGGGCGGGCGAGCAGTACTTC,CASSHYTSGGAGEQYF,TRBJ2-7,TRBV6-6,TRBD2,.
TGTGCCAGCAGCTTCGGAGTGGCGAACACTGAAGCTTTCTTT,CASSFGVANTEAFF,TRBJ1-1,TRBV5-6,.,.
TGTGCCAGTTCAGGGTCAGGAGATACGCAGTATTTT,CASSGSGDTQYF,TRBJ2-3,TRBV19,.,few
TGCGCCAGCAGCTTGGGCGGATCCACGGTGGTAAACACCATATATTTT,CASSLGGSTVVNTIYF,TRBJ1-3,TRBV5-1,.,.
TGTGCCACCAGCGGGACAGGGGGCGAGAGGACCCAGTACTTC,CATSGTGGERTQYF,TRBJ2-5,TRBV24-1,TRBD1,.
TGTGCCAGCAGCTTAGCCCGGGAGGTGTACGGCTACACCTTC,CASSLAREVYGYTF,TRBJ1-2,TRBV7-2,.,.
TGTGCCAGCAGCCCCGGGGGGTGGGGTTCCTACGAGCAGTACTTC,CASSPGGWGSYEQYF,TRBJ2-7,TRBV5-6,TRBD2,.
TGTGCCAGCAGCCCGGGCCGGGACAGGGTTACTGAAGCTTTCTTT,CASSPGRDRVTEAFF,TRBJ1-1,TRBV11-2,TRBD1,.
TGTGCCAGCAGTCCTGGGACAACCCTCTCCTACGAGCAGTACTTC,CASSPGTTLSYEQYF,TRBJ2-7,TRBV28,.,.
TGTGCCAGCAGTTCCCCAGGGGGCAGCTATGGCTACACCTTC,CASSSPGGSYGYTF,TRBJ1-2,TRBV6-6,TRBD1,.
TGTGCCAGTAGTATAGATCTACAGGGGGTCCTCACCTTC,CASSIDLQGVLTF,TRBJ1-2,TRBV19,TRBD1,.
TGTGCCAGCACCATCGGGGGGGCGGGCACAGATACGCAGTATTTT,CASTIGGAGTDTQYF,TRBJ2-3,TRBV2,TRBD2,.
TGTGCCAGCAGCTTAATTCTGACTCCATACTTCTACGAGCAGTACTTC,CASSLILTPYFYEQYF,TRBJ2-7,TRBV7-9,.,many
TGTGCCACCAGCAGAGATTTAAACACTGAAGCTTTCTTT,CATSRDLNTEAFF,TRBJ1-1,TRBV15,.,.
TGTGCCAGCCCGGAGGGGGAGGGAAGTTTAGCCACAGATACGCAGTATTTT,CASPEGEGSLATDTQYF,TRBJ2-3,TRBV7-9,.,.
TGCAGCGTCGGGACAGTCTCTGGAAACACCATATATTTT,CSVGTVSGNTIYF,TRBJ1-3,TRBV29-1,TRBD1,.
TGCGCCAGCAGTCCGGGACAGGGGGCCTTCTATGGCTACACCTTC,CASSPGQGAFYGYTF,TRBJ1-2,TRBV5-1,TRBD1,.
TGCGCCAGCAGCTTGGTAGGCGGGGGGTTCCAAGAGACCCAGTACTTC,CASSLVGGGFQETQYF,TRBJ2-5,TRBV5-1,TRBD2,.
TGTGCCAGCAGGCCATACGGGGGAACTGGGGGGGTATCCTACGAGCAGTACTTC,CASRPYGGTGGVSYEQYF,TRBJ2-7,TRBV27,TRBD2,.
TGTGCCAGCAGCCCAGGTCCGGTTCCTATTTCACCCCTCCACTTT,CASSPGPVPISPLHF,TRBJ1-6,TRBV7-3,.,.
TGCGCCAGCAGCCAGGAGTTTCGGGACAGGGGATACAATGAGCAGTTCTTC,CASSQEFRDRGYNEQFF,TRBJ2-1,TRBV4-1,TRBD1,.
TGTGCCAGCAGTTACCGTCCGGTAGGGGAGGGGACTGAAGCTTTCTTT,CASSYRPVGEGTEAFF,TRBJ1-1,TRBV6-2/TRBV6-3,.,.
TGTGCCAGCTCACCACGAACAGGACAGAACACTGAAGCTTTCTTT,CASSPRTGQNTEAFF,TRBJ1-1,TRBV18,.,.
TGTGCCAGCAGCTTAAACCCGCACGGGACAGGGAGTCGAGGCTACACCTTC,CASSLNPHGTGSRGYTF,TRBJ1-2,TRBV11-2,TRBD1,once
TGTGCCAGCAGCTTAAATACGGGAACCAACACTGAAGCTTTCTTT,CASSLNTGTNTEAFF,TRBJ1-1,TRBV7-2,.,once
TGTGCCAGCAGCCAAGAACGGGGGGGGCGGGGCTACACCTTC,CASSQERGGRGYTF,TRBJ1-2,TRBV4-2,.,.
TGTGCCAGCAGCTTAAGTAGCGGGGCTAACTACGAGCAGTACTTC,CASSLSSGANYEQYF,TRBJ2-7,TRBV7-2,TRBD2,.
TGTGCCAGCAGTCCCGACAGGGTTGTGTTCTTC,CASSPDRVVFF,TRBJ2-1,TRBV11-2,TRBD1,once
TGTGCCAGCTCATTTACAGGGGGGGCTCTTATCGACACTGAAGCTTTCTTT,CASSFTGGALIDTEAFF,TRBJ1-1,TRBV18,TRBD1,few
TGTGCCAGCTTCGCGGACAGGGTGGACTATGGCTACACCTTC,CASFADRVDYGYTF,TRBJ1-2,TRBV18,TRBD1,.
TGTGCCAGCAGCTTAGCCCGGGGGGCCGGGGAGACCCAGTACTTC,CASSLARGAGETQYF,TRBJ2-5,TRBV11-3,.,.
TGTGCCAGCAGCCGGGACAGCCTCCACTATGGCTACACCTTC,CASSRDSLHYGYTF,TRBJ1-2,TRBV7-9,TRBD1,.